A selection of T cell receptor beta chains follows, all from one sample in a study of spatial heterogeneity in lung cancer. MiXCR, applied by TCRdb to the 5' RACE reads, yields one record per CDR3 protein. The data contain about 120,000 distinct CDR3 sequences, over 9% of them seen just once; the ten biggest clones take up roughly 15%. The sequenced sample was PBMCs, obtained at follow-up. The receptors derive from a male donor with early-stage non-small cell lung cancer. CDR3s include the opening cysteine and the closing phenylalanine or tryptophan. D genes are given only for firm matches. Part of the rows lack a size; the others show once, few, many or a class for expanded clones.

D gene | clone size | J gene | V gene | CDR3 protein | CDR3 DNA
TRBD1 | few | TRBJ2-7 | TRBV29-1 | CSVLGQAMAIMGQYF | TGCAGCGTTCTAGGACAGGCCATGGCCATTATGGGGCAGTACTTC
- | - | TRBJ1-5 | TRBV7-2 | CASSSWPHQPQHF | TGTGCCAGCAGCTCCTGGCCCCATCAGCCCCAGCATTTT
TRBD2 | - | TRBJ2-2 | TRBV10-2 | CASRAGGPFDTGELFF | TGCGCCAGCAGAGCGGGGGGGCCTTTCGACACCGGGGAGCTGTTTTTT
TRBD1 | - | TRBJ1-5 | TRBV7-2 | CASSLARQGHQPQHF | TGTGCCAGCAGCTTAGCCAGACAGGGGCATCAGCCCCAGCATTTT
TRBD1 | few | TRBJ2-4 | TRBV28 | CASIAGTANIQYF | TGTGCCAGCATTGCTGGGACAGCAAACATTCAGTACTTC
TRBD2 | - | TRBJ2-3 | TRBV11-2 | CASSLEGGSTDTQYF | TGTGCCAGCAGCTTAGAGGGGGGGAGCACAGATACGCAGTATTTT
TRBD1 | - | TRBJ1-1 | TRBV3-1 | CASSHRSGYRGNTEAFF | TGTGCCAGCAGCCACCGAAGTGGCTACAGGGGGAACACTGAAGCTTTCTTT
- | - | TRBJ1-3 | TRBV20-1 | CSARDLPLRGNTIYF | TGCAGTGCTAGAGACCTCCCCCTTAGAGGAAACACCATATATTTT
TRBD2 | many | TRBJ2-3 | TRBV4-3 | CASSQDPSGGSFTDTQYF | TGCGCCAGCAGCCAAGACCCTAGCGGGGGGTCCTTCACAGATACGCAGTATTTT
- | many | TRBJ1-3 | TRBV12-3/TRBV12-4 | CASTQDRPLSSGNTIYF | TGTGCCAGCACCCAGGACCGACCCCTAAGCTCTGGAAACACCATATATTTT
- | many | TRBJ2-5 | TRBV10-2 | CASTPWVGFQETQYF | TGCGCCAGCACCCCCTGGGTGGGGTTCCAAGAGACCCAGTACTTC
- | many | TRBJ1-3 | TRBV4-1 | CASSTTESSGNTIYF | TGCGCCAGCAGCACCACCGAGAGCTCTGGAAACACCATATATTTT
- | - | TRBJ1-5 | TRBV20-1 | CSASPQGYQPQHF | TGCAGTGCTTCCCCCCAGGGTTATCAGCCCCAGCATTTT
TRBD1 | many | TRBJ1-4 | TRBV5-5 | CASSSVGQGAKLFF | TGTGCCAGCAGCTCCGTAGGACAGGGGGCAAAACTGTTTTTT
TRBD1 | many | TRBJ2-7 | TRBV29-1 | CSVGGDRAYEQYF | TGCAGCGTTGGTGGGGACAGAGCCTACGAGCAGTACTTC
TRBD1 | few | TRBJ2-7 | TRBV13 | CASSLTGVREQYF | TGTGCCAGCAGCCTCACAGGGGTTCGCGAGCAGTACTTC
- | - | TRBJ1-3 | TRBV9 | CASSVEGGSGNTIYF | TGTGCCAGCAGCGTAGAAGGGGGCTCTGGAAACACCATATATTTT
- | many | TRBJ2-4 | TRBV15 | CATSSLKTGRDF | TGTGCCACCAGCAGCCTGAAGACAGGAAGGGACTTC
TRBD2 | - | TRBJ2-3 | TRBV20-1 | CSGIGTSGRTSTDTQYF | TGCAGTGGTATCGGGACTAGCGGAAGAACTAGCACAGATACGCAGTATTTT
- | many | TRBJ2-2 | TRBV6-6 | CASSYTTGTGELFF | TGTGCCAGCAGTTACACGACTGGGACCGGGGAGCTGTTTTTT
- | - | TRBJ1-1 | TRBV5-1 | CASSFTGTTNTEAFF | TGCGCCAGCAGCTTTACCGGGACGACGAACACTGAAGCTTTCTTT
TRBD1 | - | TRBJ1-1 | TRBV15 | CATSRDRGQAFF | TGTGCCACCAGCAGGGACAGGGGGCAGGCTTTCTTT
TRBD1 | - | TRBJ1-1 | TRBV20-1 | CSASTGVNTEAFF | TGCAGTGCCTCGACAGGGGTGAACACTGAAGCTTTCTTT
- | - | TRBJ2-3 | TRBV20-1 | CSARRGQTSTDTQYF | TGCAGTGCTAGGCGGGGACAGACTAGCACAGATACGCAGTATTTT
- | - | TRBJ1-5 | TRBV24-1 | CATSDSHGGYQPQHF | TGTGCCACCAGTGATTCTCATGGCGGTTACCAGCCCCAGCATTTT
TRBD1 | - | TRBJ1-1 | TRBV14 | CASSQFPGQGRTEAFF | TGTGCCAGCAGCCAATTCCCGGGACAGGGGCGGACTGAAGCTTTCTTT
TRBD2 | few | TRBJ2-2 | TRBV20-1 | CSAPDKRGNTGELFF | TGCAGTGCCCCTGACAAGCGGGGTAACACCGGGGAGCTGTTTTTT
- | - | TRBJ2-1 | TRBV20-1 | CSASTDPYNEQFF | TGCAGTGCTAGTACCGACCCCTACAATGAGCAGTTCTTC